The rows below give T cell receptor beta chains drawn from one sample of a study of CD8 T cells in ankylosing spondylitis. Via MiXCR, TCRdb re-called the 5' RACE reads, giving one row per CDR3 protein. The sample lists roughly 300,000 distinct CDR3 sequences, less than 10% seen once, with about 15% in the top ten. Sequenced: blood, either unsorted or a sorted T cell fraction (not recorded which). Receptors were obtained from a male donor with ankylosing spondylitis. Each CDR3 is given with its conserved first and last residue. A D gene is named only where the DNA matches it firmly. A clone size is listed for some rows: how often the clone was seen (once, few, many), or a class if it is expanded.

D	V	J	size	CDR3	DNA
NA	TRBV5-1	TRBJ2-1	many	CASSLVGRSSYNEQFF	TGCGCCAGCAGCTTGGTAGGGAGGAGCTCCTACAATGAGCAGTTCTTC
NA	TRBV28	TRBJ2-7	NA	CASSLTAPYEQYF	TGTGCCAGCAGTTTGACGGCGCCCTACGAGCAGTACTTC
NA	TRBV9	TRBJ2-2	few	CASSVPRNPGELFF	TGTGCCAGCAGCGTCCCGAGAAACCCCGGGGAGCTGTTTTTT
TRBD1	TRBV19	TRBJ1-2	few	CASSILGQGGNYGYTF	TGTGCCAGTAGTATATTAGGACAGGGGGGAAACTATGGCTACACCTTC
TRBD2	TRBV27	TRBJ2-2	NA	CASTGTSANTGELFF	TGTGCCAGCACCGGGACTAGCGCTAACACCGGGGAGCTGTTTTTT
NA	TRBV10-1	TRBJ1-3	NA	CASSAAGGDGNTIYF	TGCGCCAGCAGTGCCGCTGGGGGAGATGGAAACACCATATATTTT
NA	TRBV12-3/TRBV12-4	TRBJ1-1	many	CASSFGWNTEAFF	TGTGCCAGCAGTTTTGGGTGGAACACTGAAGCTTTCTTT
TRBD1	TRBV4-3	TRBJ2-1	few	CASSQEGTGAFNEQFF	TGCGCCAGCAGCCAAGAAGGGACAGGGGCTTTCAATGAGCAGTTCTTC
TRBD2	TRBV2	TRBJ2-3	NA	CASSVPPTSGRWTDTQYF	TGTGCCAGCAGTGTCCCCCCCACTAGCGGGAGGTGGACAGATACGCAGTATTTT
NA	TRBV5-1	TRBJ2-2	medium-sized	CASRGTQNTGELFF	TGCGCCAGCCGAGGGACACAGAACACCGGGGAGCTGTTTTTT
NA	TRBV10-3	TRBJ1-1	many	CAISVGVNTEAFF	TGTGCCATCAGTGTGGGGGTGAACACTGAAGCTTTCTTT
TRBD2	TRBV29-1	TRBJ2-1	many	CSGSSGRDNEQFF	TGCAGCGGTTCTAGCGGGAGGGACAATGAGCAGTTCTTC
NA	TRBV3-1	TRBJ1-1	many	CASSQDRNPGREAFF	TGTGCCAGCAGCCAAGATCGCAACCCCGGAAGGGAAGCTTTCTTT
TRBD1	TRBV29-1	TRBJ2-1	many	CTVLQYEGAHEQFF	TGCACCGTACTCCAGTACGAGGGGGCCCATGAGCAGTTCTTC
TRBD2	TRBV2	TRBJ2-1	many	CASSETSGGYNEQFF	TGTGCCAGCAGTGAGACTAGCGGGGGCTACAATGAGCAGTTCTTC
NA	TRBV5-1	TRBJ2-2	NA	CASSSRAGAGTGELFF	TGCGCCAGCAGCTCACGGGCCGGCGCGGGCACCGGGGAGCTGTTTTTT
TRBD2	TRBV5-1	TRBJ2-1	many	CASSPGGRSYNEQFF	TGCGCCAGCAGCCCCGGCGGGAGATCCTACAATGAGCAGTTCTTC
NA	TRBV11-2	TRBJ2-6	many	CASTLRGSGANVLTF	TGTGCCAGCACCCTAAGGGGCTCTGGGGCCAACGTCCTGACTTTC
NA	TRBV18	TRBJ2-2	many	CASSPDHRDTGELFF	TGTGCCAGCTCACCAGATCACAGGGACACCGGGGAGCTGTTTTTT
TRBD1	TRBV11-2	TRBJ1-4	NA	CASSLGTGLFPNEKLFF	TGTGCCAGCAGCTTAGGGACAGGGTTGTTCCCTAATGAAAAACTGTTTTTT
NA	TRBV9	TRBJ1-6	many	CASSVGYSNSPLHF	TGTGCCAGCAGCGTAGGTTACAGCAATTCACCCCTCCACTTT
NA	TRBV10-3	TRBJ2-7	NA	CAISWNHEQYF	TGTGCCATCAGTTGGAATCACGAGCAGTACTTC
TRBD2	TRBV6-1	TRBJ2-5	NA	CASRGGGQETQYF	TGTGCCAGCAGGGGCGGGGGGCAAGAGACCCAGTACTTC
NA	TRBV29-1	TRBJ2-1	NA	CSALPTRRYNEQFF	TGCAGCGCCCTCCCGACCCGACGGTACAATGAGCAGTTCTTC
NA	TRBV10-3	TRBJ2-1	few	CAISESRGEAGWDEQFF	TGTGCCATCAGTGAGTCGCGCGGAGAGGCCGGTTGGGATGAGCAGTTCTTC
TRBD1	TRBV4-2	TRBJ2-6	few	CASSQATGVLSGANVLTF	TGTGCCAGCAGCCAAGCCACAGGGGTCCTCTCTGGGGCCAACGTCCTGACTTTC
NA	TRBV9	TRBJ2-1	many	CASSVRFEHNEQFF	TGTGCCAGCAGCGTCCGGTTTGAACATAATGAGCAGTTCTTC